This TCR beta chain came from a study of CD8 T cells in Susac syndrome (dated by TCRdb to the late 2010s). Regarding the research as a whole: The study used repertoire sequencing to test whether antigen drove CD8+ T cell activation and differentiation in Susac syndrome. CD8+ T cell repertoire clonality was compared between fewer than 13 healthy donors, approximately 14 Susac syndrome patients and around 15 multiple sclerosis patients.

Details on this clonotype: What this receptor recognizes is not known. The sample holds no much larger clone one base away, and base qualities are not on file.

RNA was extracted using the RNeasy kit, and roughly 0.45 to 1 ug of the RNA was reverse transcribed with random hexamers. TCR beta CDR3 regions were amplified with the immunoSEQ multiplex PCR assay covering 54 Vbeta and 13 Jbeta segments. Bias from PCR amplification was corrected by using a synthetic template baseline for primer optimization and for computational correction. The authors' pipeline ran thus. Reads were assigned to V, D and J genes according to IMGT and analyzed in immunoSEQ Analyzer, with only productive sequences retained. To calculate clonality, Shannon entropy was normalized by log2 of the number of productive unique sequences and then subtracted from one. For each patient and control, public and private clones were evaluated within the 100 most prevalent clones. Susac-specific clones were defined as absent from healthy and MS cohorts, some 1,000 published viral clones and other ImmuneACCESS disease sequences. Starting from the raw public reads, TCRdb applied fastp trimming at Q25, assembled clones with MiXCR and retained in-frame beta chains. Every entry covers one CDR3 protein and lists the most common genes and DNA from its rows. TCRdb's processing, not the study's, gives the V and J calls here. Here the sample has 250,000 to 300,000 distinct CDR3 sequences; about nine tenths occur a single time. The ten largest clones capture approximately 0.18% of the sample.

Its CDR3 holds 15 amino acids, cysteine through phenylalanine. Of the read, only the CDR3 DNA is kept; its 45 bases are in frame from base 1. V is clipped by 1 base and J by 9 bases, and the sequence between their germline boundaries is 16 bases long. The germline V gene encodes CDR1 SGHTA and CDR2 FQGNSA. High-throughput TCR beta sequencing profiled peripheral blood CD8+ and CD4+ T cells from healthy donors, Susac syndrome patients and multiple sclerosis patients. Treatment-naive patients with stable or active relapsing-remitting disease fulfilling revised McDonald criteria were used as multiple sclerosis controls. CD8+ TEMRA cells were enriched by FACS, while bulk CD8+ and CD4+ T cells were purified by magnetic negative isolation. Blood was collected in EDTA tubes and processed within 24 hours, with PBMCs isolated through density gradient centrifugation. PBMCs intended for TCR sequencing were cryopreserved in liquid nitrogen and were subsequently thawed in a 37 degrees C water bath. Purity of sorted or isolated CD4+, CD8+ and CD8+ TEMRA cells was at least 90%.

Summary of the overall study and its limitations: The TCR sequencing and HLA analysis was acknowledged to have included a relatively small number of individuals.

The V and J segments used are TRBV7-2 and TRBJ2-1; TRBD1 is a possible D gene, resting on 5 matching bases. The sequence was collected from a human donor with multiple sclerosis. Sequences were obtained from CD8+ T cells from PBMCs. The CDR3 reads as follows: CASSLGGKWGGEQFF. At the DNA level, the sequence is TGTGCCAGCAGCTTAGGGGGCAAGTGGGGCGGTGAGCAGTTCTTC.